The clone carrying this TCR beta chain was found a few times. TCR beta CDR3 regions were amplified from RNA transcripts. First-round RT-PCR of the TCR CDR3 relied on the HTBI primer set. TCRdb processed the multiplex PCR reads anew with MiXCR; each CDR3 protein has one entry. The data contain about 420,000 distinct CDR3 sequences, 12% to 15% of them singletons. The CDR3 totals 16 residues. V was pared by 4 bases and J by 0 bases, with 7 bases of the junction left unmatched. Germline CDR1 is SGHRS and CDR2 is YFSETQ. This record belongs to a study of T cells in Graves' hyperthyroidism and ophthalmopathy.

What was sequenced was blood. The sequence derives from a woman between 18 and 30 years old with Graves' hyperthyroidism. This chain uses TRBV5-1 with TRBJ1-3; 7 nucleotides agree with TRBD1. DNA of the CDR3: TGCGCCAGCAGCGGCGGGACAGCGACCTCTGGAAACACCATATATTTT. This encodes CASSGGTATSGNTIYF.